The next 24 T cell receptor beta chains were all read from a single sample in a study of T cell responses to AZD1222 COVID-19 vaccine. Some clones are missing from TCRdb's copy, which holds only in-frame ones; the method was immunoSEQ multiplex PCR. The sample has 95,000 to 130,000 clones; 88% are singletons. The sequences come from peripheral blood, collected on day 0 of AZD1222 vaccination. All receptors come from an adult in good health.

The chain combines TRBV7-2 with TRBJ2-7; D unresolved. CDR1 and CDR2 (germline): SGHTA, FQGNSA. CDR3 length: 13 residues. V lost 2 bases and J lost 2, with 7 bases in between. Written as DNA, the CDR3 is TGTGCCAGCAGCTTATACAATACCTACGAGCAGTACTTC. This encodes CASSLYNTYEQYF.

The gene calls are TRBV28 and TRBJ1-2; TRBD1 is a possible D gene (5 bases). CDR3 length equals 15 residues. The germline V gene encodes CDR1 MDHEN and CDR2 SYDVKM. Between the trimmed V and J ends, which lost 1 base and 2 bases, there was a span of 11 bases. CDR3 region: CASSLSTGSNYGYTF. The DNA of the CDR3 is TGTGCCAGCAGTTTATCCACAGGCTCAAACTATGGCTACACCTTC.

The rearrangement links TRBV7-3 to TRBJ2-5, with D perhaps TRBD2 (5 bases). V dropped 2 bases and J dropped 5 bases, with 15 bases sitting between them. Germline V gene data show CDR1 as SGHTA and CDR2 as FQGTGA. The CDR3 covers 15 residues. The CDR3 DNA is TGTGCCAGCAGCTTAGTGGGGTGGCGGGCGGAGACCCAGTACTTC. Translation: CASSLVGWRAETQYF.

The CDR3, as DNA: TGCGCCAGCGCGCAACAGGGGGATACTGAAGCTTTCTTT. It codes for CASAQQGDTEAFF. The gene calls are TRBV4-3 and TRBJ1-1, with TRBD1 identical over 8 bases. Germline CDR1 is LGHNA and CDR2 is YSLEER. The V and J ends lost 8 bases and 5 bases, in that order; junction bases with no gene match: 7. The CDR3 totals 13 residues.

The V call is TRBV28, the J call TRBJ1-2; D gene ambiguous. Germline V gene lookup returns CDR1 MDHEN and CDR2 SYDVKM. CDR3 length: 16 residues. V was cut by 3 bases and J by 4 bases, with 18 bases left in between. CDR3 protein: CASSFVSPARGYGYTF. Written as DNA, the CDR3 is TGTGCCAGCAGTTTCGTCTCCCCGGCCCGGGGCTATGGCTACACCTTC.

This clone was recorded once. V and J are TRBV7-2 and TRBJ2-7, with 10 bases lining up with TRBD2. CDR3 size: 17 residues. Germline values: CDR1 SGHTA, CDR2 FQGNSA. V was pared by 2 bases and J by 3 bases, with 10 bases of the junction left unmatched. The CDR3 sequence: CASSLTPSGSDIYEQYF. CDR3 bases: TGTGCCAGCAGCTTAACGCCTAGCGGGAGTGACATCTACGAGCAGTACTTC.

The chain combines TRBV19 with TRBJ2-3, with D unresolved. V dropped 3 bases and J dropped 6 bases, with 4 bases sitting between them. The CDR3 consists of 11 residues. CDR1 LNHDA and CDR2 SQIVND come from the germline V gene (reference sequence). CDR3: CASSIGDTQYF. The CDR3 coding sequence is TGTGCCAGTAGTATTGGGGATACGCAGTATTTT. Combining the CDR3 with reference TRBV19 and TRBJ2-3 gives the whole variable domain DGGITQSPKYLFRKEGQNVTLSCEQNLNHDAMYWYRQDPGQGLRLIYYSQIVNDFQKGDIAEGYSVSREKKESFPLTVTSAQKNPTAFYLCASSIGDTQYFGPGTRLTVL.

The chain carries TRBV10-2 and TRBJ2-7; the match to TRBD2 covers 10 bases. The CDR3 is 14 amino acids. The V segment lost 2 bases and the J segment 5 bases; nucleotides outside the gene matches: 3. Germline loops: CDR1 WSHSY, CDR2 SAAADI. The CDR3 nucleotides read TGCGCCAGCAGTGAGGCCACTAGCGGGGACGAGCAGTACTTC. This gives the protein CASSEATSGDEQYF.

The J gene is TRBJ2-5, the V gene TRBV5-1, with 13 bases identical to TRBD2. Germline V CDR1 and CDR2: SGHRS, YFSETQ. Trimming took 4 bases from V and 5 from J; bases not matched to a gene: 5. The CDR3 totals 15 residues. In DNA, the CDR3 is TGCGCCAGCAGCCACACTAGCGGGGGGGCGGAGACCCAGTACTTC. Amino acid sequence: CASSHTSGGAETQYF.

The V and J genes are TRBV5-1 and TRBJ1-3; a weak D match, TRBD1 (5 bases). The germline CDR1 and CDR2 sequences are SGHRS and YFSETQ. Trimming cost V 3 bases and J 0 bases, with 13 bases left between them. The CDR3 runs 16 residues. Here the CDR3 reads CASSSATGSSGNTIYF. The CDR3 nucleotides are TGCGCCAGCAGCTCGGCCACAGGAAGCTCTGGAAACACCATATATTTT.

The chain recombines TRBV6-5 with TRBJ1-2; D is undetermined. CDR3 length: 13 amino acids. Trimming pared 5 bases from V and 6 bases from J, leaving 13 bases between. Per the germline V gene, CDR1 is MNHEY and CDR2 is SVGAGI. CDR3 coding DNA: TGTGCCAGCAGTCTAAGTCAGTATCATGGCTACACCTTC. As protein: CASSLSQYHGYTF.

The V and J genes are TRBV7-2 and TRBJ1-2, with 7 bases aligning to TRBD1. The trim removed 7 bases at V and 8 bases at J, leaving 19 bases unmatched. The CDR3 totals 16 residues. From germline, CDR1 is SGHTA and CDR2 FQGNSA. This CDR3 is CASTLQQGGSAEGYTF. CDR3 coding DNA: TGTGCCAGCACACTTCAGCAGGGGGGTAGTGCAGAAGGCTACACCTTC.

This rearrangement joins TRBV5-1 to TRBJ1-4, with unresolved D. From germline, CDR1 is SGHRS and CDR2 YFSETQ. V lost 2 bases, J lost 0 bases, and 14 bases lay in between. This CDR3 has 17 amino acids. CDR3 sequence: CASSLGPGRATNEKLFF. CDR3 DNA: TGCGCCAGCAGCTTAGGCCCCGGGAGGGCAACTAATGAAAAACTGTTTTTT.

This clone is medium-sized (0.01 to 0.1%). The chain recombines TRBV5-6 with TRBJ1-1; a possible D gene is TRBD1 (5 bases). The CDR3 length is 12 residues. Between the trimmed V and J ends, which lost 4 bases and 3 bases, there was a span of 7 bases. The germline V gene encodes CDR1 SGHDT and CDR2 YYEEEE. The CDR3 loop is CASSLRDTEAFF. The CDR3 DNA sequence: TGTGCCAGCAGCCTCAGGGACACTGAAGCTTTCTTT.

The chain joins TRBV5-1 to TRBJ2-5; D gene uncertain. Germline V gene data show CDR1 as SGHRS and CDR2 as YFSETQ. V was pared by 0 bases and J by 1 base, with 7 bases between. The CDR3 is 14 amino acids. This chain's CDR3 is CASSLDTGQETQYF. The DNA for the CDR3 is TGCGCCAGCAGCTTGGACACTGGCCAAGAGACCCAGTACTTC.

The CDR3, as DNA: TGTGCCAGCAGCTTAGCCAGGGCGGGAGGAAACACCATATATTTT. Translation: CASSLARAGGNTIYF. The V call is TRBV7-8, the J call TRBJ1-3; possible D gene TRBD1, 5 bases. The V end was cut by 0 bases, the J end by 4 bases, with 10 bases between. The CDR3 runs to 15 residues. The germline gives CDR1 SGHVS, CDR2 FQNEAQ.

The chain joins TRBV6-2 or TRBV6-3 to TRBJ1-1; possible D gene TRBD1, 5 bases. The germline V and J ends were trimmed by 0 bases and 1 base, with 12 bases remaining between them. This CDR3 spans 16 amino acids. CDR1 is MNHEY and CDR2 is SVGEGT in the germline V gene. The CDR3 bases are TGTGCCAGCAGTTACTCGATCTCAGGGCCGAACACTGAAGCTTTCTTT. Amino acids: CASSYSISGPNTEAFF.

The J gene is TRBJ2-3, the V gene TRBV19, with D possibly being TRBD2 (6 bases). The V gene's germline CDR1 is LNHDA and CDR2 SQIVND (reference sequence). The CDR3 is made up of 15 amino acids. The germline V and J ends were trimmed by 3 bases and 4 bases, with 14 bases remaining between them. The DNA for the CDR3 is TGTGCCAGTAGTATGGGGTTAGCGGAGGCAGATACGCAGTATTTT. It specifies CASSMGLAEADTQYF. The full variable domain, rest sourced from reference TRBV19 and TRBJ2-3, is DGGITQSPKYLFRKEGQNVTLSCEQNLNHDAMYWYRQDPGQGLRLIYYSQIVNDFQKGDIAEGYSVSREKKESFPLTVTSAQKNPTAFYLCASSMGLAEADTQYFGPGTRLTVL.

The chain is built from TRBV5-4 and TRBJ1-6; D may be TRBD1 (5 bases). The germline V and J ends were trimmed by 4 bases and 5 bases, with 16 bases remaining between them. The CDR3 has 16 amino acids. In germline, CDR1 is SGHNT, CDR2 YYREEE (reference sequence). CDR3 bases: TGTGCCAGCAGCCGTGGGGGAGGTTTAGATAATTCACCCCTCCACTTT. Its protein is CASSRGGGLDNSPLHF.

The chain couples TRBV29-1 to TRBJ1-2; no firm D call. CDR1 and CDR2 (germline): SQVTM, ANQGSEA. The CDR3 covers 17 residues. With 6 bases removed from V and 2 bases from J, the gap between germline ends came to 25 bases. CDR3 in DNA: TGCAGCGTCCCACTAATACCTGGAGCAGGTCAGAACTATGGCTACACCTTC. Protein: CSVPLIPGAGQNYGYTF.

The rearrangement links TRBV11-2 to TRBJ2-5; TRBD2 aligns across 11 bases. Trimming cost V 5 bases and J 2 bases; bases outside gene matches: 4. Germline loops: CDR1 SGHAT, CDR2 FQNNGV. The CDR3 extends over 15 amino acids. CDR3 protein: CASSRRLAGQETQYF. For the CDR3, the DNA is TGTGCCAGCAGCCGCAGACTAGCGGGACAAGAGACCCAGTACTTC.

The V call is TRBV9, the J call TRBJ2-5; 10 bases line up with TRBD2. This CDR3 is 16 amino acids long. The germline CDR1 and CDR2 sequences are SGDLS and YYNGEE. Trimming at V came to 0 bases and at J to 1 base, leaving 3 bases not matched to a gene. CDR3 coding DNA: TGTGCCAGCAGCGTAGGGACTAGCGGTACCCAAGAGACCCAGTACTTC. Amino acid sequence: CASSVGTSGTQETQYF.

CDR3 region: CASSQGQGGNLHF. As DNA, the CDR3 is TGTGCCAGCAGCCAGGGACAGGGTGGGAACCTCCACTTT. The genes are TRBV11-2 and TRBJ1-6, with 9 bases aligning to TRBD1. The ends lost 5 bases at V and 15 bases at J; junction bases unmatched: 8. Germline CDR1 reads SGHAT; CDR2 reads FQNNGV. CDR3 length: 13 amino acids.

This clone appeared once. The genes are TRBV5-1 and TRBJ1-5, with 8 bases lining up with TRBD1. Looked up from germline, CDR1 is SGHRS and CDR2 is YFSETQ. The CDR3 runs 14 residues. J lost 7 bases, V lost 0 bases, and 3 bases had no gene match. The CDR3 DNA sequence: TGCGCCAGCAGCTTGGGACAGGGGACGCAGCCCCAGCATTTT. It translates to CASSLGQGTQPQHF.